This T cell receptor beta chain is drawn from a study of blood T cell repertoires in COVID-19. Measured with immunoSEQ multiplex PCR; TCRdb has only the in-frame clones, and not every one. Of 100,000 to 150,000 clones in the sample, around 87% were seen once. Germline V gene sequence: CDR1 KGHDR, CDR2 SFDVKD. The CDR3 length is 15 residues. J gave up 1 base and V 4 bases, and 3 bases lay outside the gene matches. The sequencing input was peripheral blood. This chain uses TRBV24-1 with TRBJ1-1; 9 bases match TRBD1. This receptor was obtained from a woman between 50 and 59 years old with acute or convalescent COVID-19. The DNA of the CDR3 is TGTGCCACCAGTGACGCGGGACAGGGGAACACTGAAGCTTTCTTT. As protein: CATSDAGQGNTEAFF.